The 32 T cell receptor beta chains below come from one sample, sequenced in a study of T-cell memory formation after mild COVID-19. One entry per CDR3 protein, called by TCRdb with MiXCR from the 5' RACE reads. The table has about 400,000 distinct CDR3 sequences, roughly 18% seen once. The sample comprised PBMCs or a T cell subset sorted from them (not recorded which). Every receptor here comes from a man between 18 and 29 years old who had mild COVID-19 (a few samples of this study predate the infection). Cell type and time point are not known.

This chain connects TRBV10-3 to TRBJ1-4; 9 bases map to TRBD1. Trimming at V came to 6 bases and at J to 7 bases, leaving 6 bases not matched to a gene. CDR3 length equals 14 residues. Germline V gene sequence: CDR1 ENHRY, CDR2 SYGVKD. CDR3: CAIRPTGGSEKLFF. The CDR3 nucleotides are TGTGCCATCAGACCGACAGGGGGAAGTGAAAAACTGTTTTTT.

The table lists this clonotype with a few counts. The chain combines TRBV5-1 with TRBJ1-1; 7 bases map to TRBD1. CDR3 length: 14 amino acids. Germline V lookup: CDR1 SGHRS, CDR2 YFSETQ. The V and J ends lost 5 bases and 1 base, in that order; junction bases with no gene match: 5. This CDR3 is CASRDRSENTEAFF. The CDR3, as DNA: TGCGCCAGCAGGGACAGGAGTGAGAACACTGAAGCTTTCTTT.

The chain uses TRBV7-2 and TRBJ2-3, with a possible D match to TRBD2 (6 bases). The V gene lost 5 bases and the J gene lost 11 bases, with 17 bases spanning the gap. The CDR3 is 13 residues long. Germline-derived CDR1 and CDR2 are SGHTA and FQGNSA. The CDR3 bases are TGTGCCAGCAGCCATCGTGGGGAGCGGGTGCAGTATTTT. Its translation is CASSHRGERVQYF.

The genes are TRBV12-3 or TRBV12-4 and TRBJ2-1; no definite D call. Trimming removed 4 bases from V and 4 bases from J, with 5 bases in between. This CDR3 has 12 residues. The DNA for the CDR3 is TGTGCCAGCAGTTCCAAGTACAATGAGCAGTTCTTC. Residues: CASSSKYNEQFF.

This clonotype was seen only a few times. The CDR3 coding sequence is TGCGCCAGCAGGCCCCTAGCGGGGAGGAATCCCTACGAGCAGTACTTC. Protein: CASRPLAGRNPYEQYF. The rearrangement links TRBV4-1 to TRBJ2-7; 9 nucleotides agree with TRBD2. The J segment lost 2 bases and the V segment lost 6 bases, leaving 11 bases of the junction unmatched. The CDR3 is 16 amino acids. Germline loops: CDR1 MGHRA, CDR2 YSYEKL.

This clonotype has only a few counts. The V and J genes are TRBV4-1 and TRBJ2-1; the D is unclear. The CDR3 is made up of 16 amino acids. Germline CDR1 reads MGHRA; CDR2 reads YSYEKL. V lost 1 base to trimming and J lost 0 bases, with 10 bases between them. CDR3 loop: CASSQVDLISYNEQFF. In DNA form, the CDR3 reads TGCGCCAGCAGCCAAGTTGATCTAATCTCCTACAATGAGCAGTTCTTC.

This clonotype was counted many times. V and J are TRBV20-1 and TRBJ2-1; D is undetermined. V shed 6 bases and J shed 3 bases, with 15 bases lying between them. Germline CDR1 is DFQATT and CDR2 is SNEGSKA (reference sequence). CDR3 length: 14 residues. The CDR3 is CSASSTFDYNEQFF. The CDR3 DNA is TGCAGTGCCTCGTCGACTTTCGACTACAATGAGCAGTTCTTC.

This clonotype was picked up a small number of times. This chain links TRBV5-1 with TRBJ1-2; D uncertain. Germline lookup yields CDR1 SGHRS and CDR2 YFSETQ. V was pared by 3 bases and J by 1 base, with 4 bases between. This CDR3 is built from 12 residues. The CDR3 region has the DNA TGCGCCAGCAGCTGGGATAACTATGGCTACACCTTC. Amino acid sequence: CASSWDNYGYTF.

J is TRBJ2-6 and V is TRBV5-1; the D is unclear. Germline CDR1 and CDR2: SGHRS and YFSETQ. V lost 0 bases to trimming and J lost 0 bases, with 7 bases between them. CDR3 length: 16 amino acids. The chain's CDR3 is CASSLGTYSGANVLTF. The CDR3 bases are TGCGCCAGCAGCTTGGGGACCTACTCTGGGGCCAACGTCCTGACTTTC. The variable domain in full, completed from reference TRBV5-1 and TRBJ2-6, reads KAGVTQTPRYLIKTRGQQVTLSCSPISGHRSVSWYQQTPGQGLQFLFEYFSETQRNKGNFPGRFSGRQFSNSRSEMNVSTLELGDSALYLCASSLGTYSGANVLTFGAGSRLTVL.

This clonotype appeared many times. This chain links TRBV12-3 or TRBV12-4 with TRBJ2-1; 10 nucleotides agree with TRBD1. CDR3 length: 14 amino acids. V lost 7 bases to trimming and J lost 6 bases; unmatched junction nucleotides: 6. The CDR3 spells CASIPGQGFNEQFF. DNA for the CDR3: TGTGCCAGCATTCCGGGACAGGGGTTCAATGAGCAGTTCTTC.

This clonotype has just a few counts. The chain has TRBV12-3 or TRBV12-4 and TRBJ2-1; D is ambiguous. This CDR3 is built from 14 residues. The germline V and J ends were trimmed by 0 bases and 6 bases, with 9 bases remaining between them. In DNA, the CDR3 is TGTGCCAGCAGTTTAGCGCTAATGGCCAATGAGCAGTTCTTC. It codes for CASSLALMANEQFF.

The table lists this clonotype with a few counts. The chain couples TRBV30 to TRBJ2-6; 10 bases agree with TRBD1. V gave up 5 bases and J gave up 0 bases; unmatched junction bases: 1. The CDR3 has 15 amino acids. Germline-derived CDR1 and CDR2 are GTSNPN and SVGIG (reference sequence). The CDR3 bases are TGTGCCTGGGGACAGGGGGGCTCTGGGGCCAACGTCCTGACTTTC. Protein: CAWGQGGSGANVLTF.

This clonotype was observed a few times. V and J are TRBV7-2 and TRBJ2-3, with a weak D call TRBD2 (5 bases). The CDR3 loop spans 15 amino acids. V lost 5 bases to trimming and J lost 4 bases, with 16 bases between them. Per germline, CDR1 SGHTA and CDR2 FQGNSA. The CDR3 coding sequence is TGTGCCAGCAGCCCTCGCGGGTGGAGTGCAGATACGCAGTATTTT. Protein: CASSPRGWSADTQYF.

This clonotype has just a few counts. The chain uses TRBV7-2 and TRBJ2-7; 7 positions match TRBD2. The ends lost 6 bases at V and 4 bases at J; junction bases unmatched: 6. CDR1 SGHTA and CDR2 FQGNSA come from the germline V gene. CDR3 length: 13 residues. CDR3 nucleotides: TGTGCCAGCAGACCGAGCGGGGCTTACGAGCAGTACGTC. This sequence encodes CASRPSGAYEQYV.

This chain links TRBV12-3 or TRBV12-4 with TRBJ2-2; a possible D gene is TRBD2 (7 bases). V lost 6 bases, J lost 2 bases, and 13 bases lay in between. This CDR3 is built from 15 residues. CDR3 sequence: CASRRGGFNTGELFF. The DNA for the CDR3 is TGTGCCAGCAGAAGGGGGGGATTCAACACCGGGGAGCTGTTTTTT.

The chain recombines TRBV14 with TRBJ2-7; TRBD1 aligns across 9 bases. The V gene's germline CDR1 is SGHDN and CDR2 FVKESK. This CDR3 region has 15 residues. V was pared by 0 bases and J by 5 bases, with 5 bases of the junction left unmatched. This CDR3 reads CASSQDYRDRDEQYF. CDR3 bases: TGTGCCAGCAGCCAAGACTACCGGGACAGGGACGAGCAGTACTTC.

This clonotype came up a few times. The gene calls are TRBV28 and TRBJ1-5; 8 nucleotides line up with TRBD1. CDR1 is MDHEN and CDR2 is SYDVKM in the germline V gene. J gave up 5 bases and V 7 bases, and 7 bases lay outside the gene matches. CDR3 length: 14 amino acids. The CDR3 sequence: CASTGQDNYQPQHF. The CDR3 DNA sequence: TGTGCCAGCACGGGACAGGACAATTATCAGCCCCAGCATTTT.

The chain combines TRBV6-5 with TRBJ1-2; a possible D gene is TRBD1 (6 bases). The CDR3 covers 15 residues. V was clipped by 3 bases and J by 3 bases, with 14 bases between them. The germline V gene has CDR1 MNHEY and CDR2 SVGAGI. CDR3 region: CASSYGQPPDYGYTF. The DNA of the CDR3 is TGTGCCAGCAGTTATGGACAGCCACCGGACTATGGCTACACCTTC.

This clonotype was seen a few times. The J gene is TRBJ2-3, the V gene TRBV4-3; D perhaps matches TRBD2 (6 bases). Deletions cut 3 bases from V and 5 bases from J, with 12 bases between. CDR1 is LGHNA, CDR2 YSLEER, per germline. This CDR3 region has 14 residues. The CDR3 protein is CASSQGLYRDTQYF. DNA for the CDR3: TGCGCCAGCAGCCAGGGACTCTATCGAGATACGCAGTATTTT.

There are a few counts of this clonotype. This chain joins TRBV6-5 and TRBJ2-3, with TRBD2 as a possible D gene (6 bases). V lost 10 bases to trimming and J lost 2 bases, with 19 bases between them. The CDR3 is 15 residues long. Germline V gives CDR1 MNHEY, CDR2 SVGAGI. CDR3 sequence (DNA): TGTGCCACCAATATCCTCCGGGGGACCACAGATACGCAGTATTTT. The encoded protein is CATNILRGTTDTQYF.

V is TRBV5-1 and J is TRBJ1-4; 7 nucleotides line up with TRBD1. The V gene end was trimmed by 5 bases and the J gene end by 4 bases; junction bases not matched to a gene: 8. This CDR3 contains 15 residues. Germline V gene data show CDR1 as SGHRS and CDR2 as YFSETQ. The CDR3 sequence is CASRPQTGFNEKLFF. CDR3 coding DNA: TGCGCCAGCAGACCTCAGACAGGGTTTAATGAAAAACTGTTTTTT.

J is TRBJ2-2 and V is TRBV6-5, with D perhaps matching TRBD1 or TRBD2 (6 bases each). The germline V and J ends were trimmed by 4 bases and 8 bases, with 23 bases remaining between them. The length of the CDR3 is 17 residues. Germline V gene lookup returns CDR1 MNHEY and CDR2 SVGAGI. CDR3 amino acids: CASSSTGTRTLLGELFF. The CDR3 coding sequence is TGTGCCAGCAGTTCTACAGGGACTCGTACCTTACTGGGGGAGCTGTTTTTT.

The chain links TRBV6-5 to TRBJ2-3, with a tentative D call TRBD2 (5 bases). The ends were cut back, 4 bases at V and 8 bases at J, with 10 bases in the middle. The germline gives CDR1 MNHEY, CDR2 SVGAGI. The CDR3 runs 12 residues. Written as DNA, the CDR3 is TGTGCCAGCAGTTTGCTAGGGAGTACGCAGTATTTT. It is translated as CASSLLGSTQYF.

There are many counts of this clonotype. The chain links TRBV18 to TRBJ2-1, with D possibly TRBD2 on 5 matching bases. Germline lookup yields CDR1 KGHSH and CDR2 LQKENI. Trimming took 8 bases from V and 0 from J, leaving 14 bases between them. The CDR3 totals 15 residues. CDR3 DNA sequence: TGTGCCAGCGGACTTCGCGATCTCTCCTACAATGAGCAGTTCTTC. Its protein product is CASGLRDLSYNEQFF.

The rearrangement joins TRBV12-3 or TRBV12-4 to TRBJ2-7; D is unresolved. V was pared by 3 bases and J by 6 bases, with 9 bases between. This CDR3 contains 12 residues. CDR3 coding DNA: TGTGCCAGCAGTTTCTGGTTAGCCGAGCAGTACTTC. The encoded protein is CASSFWLAEQYF.

This chain connects TRBV5-1 to TRBJ2-1, with 12 nucleotides matching TRBD2. CDR1 SGHRS and CDR2 YFSETQ come from the germline V gene. The CDR3 extends over 15 amino acids. V was pared by 6 bases and J by 4 bases, with 5 bases of the junction left unmatched. The CDR3 DNA reads TGCGCCAGCATACTGACTAGCGGGGGATACAATGAGCAGTTCTTC. Amino acid sequence: CASILTSGGYNEQFF.

In this sample, this clonotype turned up many times. The rearrangement uses TRBV12-3 or TRBV12-4 and TRBJ2-1; the D is unclear. The CDR3 length is 12 residues. Trimming took 9 bases from V and 3 from J, leaving 9 bases between them. The chain's CDR3 is CASRTDYNEQFF. Here the CDR3 DNA reads TGTGCCAGTCGGACGGACTACAATGAGCAGTTCTTC.

This clonotype came up a few times. The V gene is TRBV28, the J gene TRBJ1-4; D unclear. This CDR3 comprises 12 residues. V was trimmed by 1 base and J by 7 bases, leaving 4 bases between them. From germline, CDR1 is MDHEN and CDR2 SYDVKM. CDR3 DNA: TGTGCCAGCAGTTTATTCGGTGAAAAACTGTTTTTT. This sequence encodes CASSLFGEKLFF.

The chain employs TRBV6-5 and TRBJ2-7, with TRBD1 matching 10 bases. The CDR3 loop spans 15 amino acids. CDR1 MNHEY and CDR2 SVGAGI come from the germline V gene. J lost 7 bases, V lost 5 bases, and 11 bases had no gene match. CDR3 region: CASSRSGTGVVEQYF. The DNA for the CDR3 is TGTGCCAGCAGTCGATCCGGGACAGGGGTAGTAGAGCAGTACTTC.

The V gene is TRBV18, the J gene TRBJ2-2, with 8 bases lining up with TRBD1. The V gene's germline CDR1 is KGHSH and CDR2 LQKENI. The junction had 7 bases not matched to a gene; V was cut back by 5 bases and J by 5 bases. The CDR3 is 15 residues long. The CDR3: CASSSRTGITGELFF. CDR3 coding DNA: TGTGCCAGCTCATCCAGGACAGGGATAACCGGGGAGCTGTTTTTT.

This clonotype came up a few times. The V call is TRBV28, the J call TRBJ1-6, with D maybe TRBD1 (6 bases). This CDR3 contains 16 residues. V was pared by 2 bases and J by 0 bases, with 8 bases between. The germline CDR1 and CDR2 sequences are MDHEN and SYDVKM. The CDR3 coding sequence is TGTGCCAGCAGTTTAGGAGGGGGCTCCTATAATTCACCCCTCCACTTT. This translates into CASSLGGGSYNSPLHF. Filled out from reference TRBV28 and TRBJ1-6, the complete variable domain reads DVKVTQSSRYLVKRTGEKVFLECVQDMDHENMFWYRQDPGLGLRLIYFSYDVKMKEKGDIPEGYSVSREKKERFSLILESASTNQTSMYLCASSLGGGSYNSPLHFGNGTRLTVT.

This clonotype was seen more than once but under ten times. The CDR3 loop reads CASSRDGFQYF. Here the CDR3 DNA reads TGTGCCAGCAGCCGGGACGGTTTTCAGTATTTT. This sequence joins TRBV7-2 and TRBJ2-3; D assignment may be TRBD1 or TRBD2 (5 bases each). Germline V gene data show CDR1 as SGHTA and CDR2 as FQGNSA. V gave up 5 bases and J gave up 12 bases, with 12 bases separating them. The CDR3 runs 11 residues.